Listed below are T cell receptor beta chains from one sample, sequenced in a study of long-term antiretroviral therapy in people with HIV. Clones were sequenced by immunoSEQ multiplex PCR, and TCRdb holds only the in-frame ones, with some missing. The sample includes tens of thousands of clones, 80% to 90% of them seen just once. This sample comprised unsorted PBMCs, obtained around 5 years before starting antiretroviral therapy. Receptors were obtained from a man between 50 and 59 years old with HIV. Both conserved end residues are part of each CDR3. A D gene is named only where the DNA matches it firmly. For some rows the clone size is stated as once, few or many, or as a class when expanded; others skip it.

.	TRBV30	TRBD1	TRBJ1-2	TGTGCCTGGAGTGTACTAGGGGGCGGCTATGGCTACACCTTC	CAWSVLGGGYGYTF
.	TRBV9	.	TRBJ1-1	TGTGCCAGCACAGGGGATCTCGGGACTGAAGCTTTCTTT	CASTGDLGTEAFF
few	TRBV4-2	.	TRBJ1-5	TGTGCCAGCAGCCAAGCTGAGGCAGGGAGTAATCAGCCCCAGCATTTT	CASSQAEAGSNQPQHF
.	TRBV18	.	TRBJ1-2	TGTGCCAGCTCATGGGCACAGAGCTCACTAGGGGATGGCTACACCTTC	CASSWAQSSLGDGYTF
.	TRBV11-2	.	TRBJ1-1	TGTGCCAGCAGCTTAGATGGGCAGAACACTGAAGCTTTCTTT	CASSLDGQNTEAFF
.	TRBV18	.	TRBJ1-1	TGTGCCAGCTCACCAGGGAACACTGAAGCTTTCTTT	CASSPGNTEAFF
.	TRBV4-2	.	TRBJ2-5	TGTGCCAGCAGCCTCACAGGAGTCCAAGAGACCCAGTACTTC	CASSLTGVQETQYF
.	TRBV27	TRBD2	TRBJ2-7	TGTGCCAGCAGTTCGAGGTGGGTGGCTAGCGGGGGATACGAGCAGTACTTC	CASSSRWVASGGYEQYF
.	TRBV15	TRBD2	TRBJ2-3	TGTGCCACCAGCACTGGGATAGCGGGAGCTAGGACAGATACGCAGTATTTT	CATSTGIAGARTDTQYF
.	TRBV10-2	.	TRBJ1-5	TGCGCCAGCAGTGAGTCTGGGCTTGATCAGCCCCAGCATTTT	CASSESGLDQPQHF
.	TRBV30	TRBD2	TRBJ2-1	TGTGCCTGGAGCCACGGACTAGCGGGAATAAATGAGCAGTTCTTC	CAWSHGLAGINEQFF
.	TRBV18	.	TRBJ1-1	TGTGCCAGCTCACCGGTGGGCGGTTTTGGGGTCCGTGCTTTCTTT	CASSPVGGFGVRAFF
.	TRBV5-1	TRBD2	TRBJ2-1	TGCGCCAGCACGGGGGGTAGCGGATCCTACAATGAGCAGTTCTTC	CASTGGSGSYNEQFF
.	TRBV5-6	.	TRBJ1-2	TGTGCCAGCAGCGTGAGTTCTAACTATGGCTACACCTTC	CASSVSSNYGYTF
.	TRBV6-5	.	TRBJ2-7	TGTGCCAGCTACCGGCAGGGGACCTACGAGCAGTACTTC	CASYRQGTYEQYF
few	TRBV7-8	TRBD2	TRBJ2-1	TGTGCCAGCAGCGCCTCCGCGGGAGTAGCGGAGTTCTTC	CASSASAGVAEFF
.	TRBV2	TRBD1	TRBJ2-5	TGTGCCAGCAGTGGACGGGACAGGGTACCAGAGACCCAGTACTTC	CASSGRDRVPETQYF
.	TRBV19	.	TRBJ1-1	TGTGCCAGTAATTCAAACGGGAACACTGAAGCTTTCTTT	CASNSNGNTEAFF
.	TRBV7-2	TRBD1	TRBJ1-2	TGTGCCAGCAGCCCACAGACCGGGACAGGGGGCTTTGGCTACACCTTC	CASSPQTGTGGFGYTF
.	TRBV11-2	.	TRBJ1-1	TGTGCCAGCAGCTTAGAGGGGAGGACTGAAGCTTTCTTT	CASSLEGRTEAFF
few	TRBV5-6	.	TRBJ1-5	TGTGCCAGCAGCTTCGGGAGGTGGAATCAGCCCCAGCATTTT	CASSFGRWNQPQHF
.	TRBV5-1	TRBD1	TRBJ2-7	TGCGCCAGCAGCTCCCTGACAGGGGGTGGGTACGAGCAGTACTTC	CASSSLTGGGYEQYF
.	TRBV5-1	TRBD2	TRBJ2-7	TGCGCCAGCAGCTTGGCGGGAGGCATGATTGAGCAGTACTTC	CASSLAGGMIEQYF
once	TRBV2	.	TRBJ1-3	TGTGCCAGCAGGTTCGAGCGGGGGCTCTCTGGAAACACCATATATTTT	CASRFERGLSGNTIYF
.	TRBV18	.	TRBJ1-5	TGTGCCAGCTCACCATTCGTTGGAAACGAGAATCAGCCCCAGCATTTT	CASSPFVGNENQPQHF
.	TRBV10-3	.	TRBJ2-5	TGTGCCATCAGTGAGTCGGTGGAGACCCAGTACTTC	CAISESVETQYF
.	TRBV6-5	TRBD1	TRBJ2-7	TGTGCCAGCAGTCGTCGGGACAGGGACCACGAGCAGTACTTC	CASSRRDRDHEQYF
once	TRBV9	TRBD2	TRBJ2-3	TGTGCCAGCAGCGATAGCGGGGGTTACCCTAGCACAGATACGCAGTATTTT	CASSDSGGYPSTDTQYF
.	TRBV7-9	TRBD1	TRBJ2-7	TGTGCCAGCAGCCAACAGGGGGGAACCTCCTACGAGCAGTACTTC	CASSQQGGTSYEQYF
.	TRBV27	TRBD2	TRBJ2-7	TGTGCCAGCAGTTTACTAGCGGGAGCCGAGCAGTACTTC	CASSLLAGAEQYF
.	TRBV5-1	TRBD2	TRBJ2-3	TGCGCCAGCAGCTTGGGTGATAGCGGGGTATATTTT	CASSLGDSGVYF
.	TRBV9	.	TRBJ1-3	TGTGCCAGCAGCGTAGCCCCGGGTTCCTCTGGAAACACCATATATTTT	CASSVAPGSSGNTIYF
.	TRBV5-1	TRBD2	TRBJ2-2	TGCGCCAGCAGCCCCGGGGCAAGCGGGATTACCGGGGAGCTGTTTTTT	CASSPGASGITGELFF
.	TRBV7-9	.	TRBJ2-7	TGTGCCAGCAGCCGCGACAGACTCGAGCAGTACTTC	CASSRDRLEQYF
few	TRBV7-9	.	TRBJ1-2	TGTGCCAGCAGCGAGACCTTATATGGCTACACCTTC	CASSETLYGYTF
.	TRBV7-9	TRBD1	TRBJ2-1	TGTGCCAGCAGCTCACTGCGGGGGGACAGGGGGAGTAACAATGAGCAGTTCTTC	CASSSLRGDRGSNNEQFF
.	TRBV27	.	TRBJ2-3	TGTGCCAGCATATTAGCAGGCACAGATACGCAGTATTTT	CASILAGTDTQYF
once	TRBV5-5	.	TRBJ1-6	TGTGCCAGCAGCTACGGGACAACCGGTTCACCCCTCCACTTT	CASSYGTTGSPLHF
once	TRBV19	.	TRBJ1-6	TGTGCCAGTAGTATTGTGGGGGCGACCTATAATTCACCCCTCCACTTT	CASSIVGATYNSPLHF
.	TRBV6-1	TRBD1	TRBJ1-2	TGTGCCAGCAGCGCGGACAGGGCTTACTATGGCTACACCTTC	CASSADRAYYGYTF
once	TRBV5-4	.	TRBJ2-4	TGTGCCAGCAGCTTAACAAGAGCAGCCCAAAACATTCAGTACTTC	CASSLTRAAQNIQYF
.	TRBV5-6	TRBD2	TRBJ2-7	TGTGCCAGCAGCTGGGGGACTAGCGGGAGATACTACGAGCAGTACTTC	CASSWGTSGRYYEQYF
.	TRBV2	.	TRBJ2-1	TGTGCCAGCAAAGCGGAGGGTCGAGATGAGCAGTTCTTC	CASKAEGRDEQFF
.	TRBV7-9	.	TRBJ2-5	TGTGCCAGCAGCCCGGTTGCAGAGACCCAGTACTTC	CASSPVAETQYF
.	TRBV29-1	.	TRBJ1-2	TGCAGCGTTGAGGGGGATAAAAACTATGGCTACACCTTC	CSVEGDKNYGYTF
.	TRBV4-1	.	TRBJ1-4	TGCGCCAGCAGCCATCTGCTAAGGACTACTAAGAATGAAAAACTGTTTTTT	CASSHLLRTTKNEKLFF
.	TRBV19	.	TRBJ2-5	TGTGCCAGTAGTGGGCGGTTCAGGGTTCTGGAAGAGACCCAGTACTTC	CASSGRFRVLEETQYF
once	TRBV29-1	.	TRBJ1-1	TGCAGCGTTGATTTCAGGGGATTCACTGAAGCTTTCTTT	CSVDFRGFTEAFF
once	TRBV25-1	TRBD1	TRBJ2-5	TGTGCCAGCAGTCCACAGGGGGACTGGTGGAAAGTAGGGGCGTACTTC	CASSPQGDWWKVGAYF
.	TRBV30	.	TRBJ2-7	TGTGCCTGGAGTGGCCAGGTGACCTACTGGGAGCAGTACTTC	CAWSGQVTYWEQYF
.	TRBV5-5	TRBD2	TRBJ2-7	TGTGCCAGCAGCCCCTACCTTACTAGCGGGAGCTCCTACGAGCAGTACTTC	CASSPYLTSGSSYEQYF
.	TRBV4-3	.	TRBJ2-5	TGCGCCAGCAGCCAAGTCACCGGGGGGCCGGGTGAGACCCAGTACTTC	CASSQVTGGPGETQYF
.	TRBV6-6	.	TRBJ2-3	TGTGCCAGCACCCGACCCGGGACAGATACGCAGTATTTT	CASTRPGTDTQYF
.	TRBV4-2	.	TRBJ2-7	TGTGCCAGCAGCCAAGATGAGGTAGCGCGCGAGCAGTACTTC	CASSQDEVAREQYF
.	TRBV18	.	TRBJ1-1	TGTGCCACCGTACAGGGCCCGAGCACTGAAGCTTTCTTT	CATVQGPSTEAFF
once	TRBV7-9	.	TRBJ1-3	TGTGCCAGCAGCCCCCCGCGGGGTTCCTCTGGAAACACCATATATTTT	CASSPPRGSSGNTIYF
.	TRBV27	TRBD1	TRBJ1-6	TGTGCCAGCAAAACGGGACAGGGAGGTTCACCCCTCCACTTT	CASKTGQGGSPLHF
.	TRBV29-1	TRBD2	TRBJ2-7	TGCAGCGTTTATAGCGGGAGTCGCGAGCAGTACTTC	CSVYSGSREQYF